One T cell receptor (beta chain) is described in this entry. Its antigen is not yet known. Base qualities were left out, and no much larger clone turns up one base away. This record belongs to a study of Tregs in tolerant kidney transplant recipients (dated by TCRdb to the late 2010s). For the wider study: The study used TCRbeta sequencing to identify donor-specific regulatory T cells before combined kidney and bone marrow transplantation, then tracked those cells after transplant.

At the junction V is shortened by 4 bases and J by 2 bases; bases outside the gene matches: 7. CDR1 and CDR2, looked up from the germline V gene, are SGHRS and YFSETQ. The CDR3 runs 15 residues from the cysteine to the phenylalanine. This entry keeps only the CDR3 DNA: 45 bases, framed from base 1. Results and caveats for the whole study, not just this receptor: Although technical replication error seemed to be minimal, the question of biological reproducibility was not addressed directly. Because the study included only a small number of patients, the results must be confirmed in larger populations and under other immunosuppression protocols. Because the PCR primers were changed over time for some patients, nucleotide-level comparison could not be performed across the samples from those patients. Expanding Tregs with activated donor B cells appeared to identify the most biologically relevant and donor-specific TCRbeta repertoire. In tolerant patients, donor-specific Tregs expanded more than Tregs overall, which suggests antigen-driven rather than nonspecific expansion.

For TCRbeta CDR3 sequencing, genomic DNA from the sorted cells was extracted using the QIAGEN DNeasy Blood and Tissue Kit. Through immunoSEQ, high-throughput TCRbeta CDR3 sequencing was done commercially, including PCR amplification with internal controls and bias correction. From the authors' description of their analysis: Unique productive TCRbeta sequences were defined by CDR3 nucleotide sequence where primers matched, and otherwise by CDR3 amino acid sequence together with Vbeta and Jbeta genes. To correct sorting error, sequences shared between sorted populations at a frequency ratio of 2:1 or less were removed; the rest were assigned to the higher population. A sequence counted as donor-reactive if, in CFSE-low cells, the sequence had a frequency of at least 0.01% and was expanded at least 5-fold compared with unstimulated cells. Repertoire divergence was quantified by Jensen-Shannon divergence calculated from the top 100 TCRbeta sequences ranked by frequency. For samples with multiple sequencing runs, sorting error was corrected separately for each run before the runs were pooled. What TCRdb holds here is the immuneACCESS table cut down to in-frame rearrangements. Part of the clones is not present; checked against another copy, under half of the missing clones reflect an unresolved V gene, and the others are unexplained. D and trimming come from the DNA, and the V and J calls and clone size come from that table. The sample includes tens of thousands of clones, with approximately 93% observed a single time. The ten largest clones capture around 1.5% of the sample.

The transplants used related donors with nonmyeloablative bone marrow transplantation, and mixed chimerism in the human trials was transient. Unstimulated Tregs (CD4+CD25+CD127-), CD4+ non-Tregs (CD4+CD25-), CD4 and CD8 cells were FACS-sorted from thawed PBMCs. 4 combined kidney and bone marrow transplant recipients from the ITN036ST trial were included as patients, and samples were available only from these trial subjects. Healthy control blood was processed by Ficoll density gradient to PBMCs and cryopreserved; patient PBMCs were collected before and after transplant. This specimen was CD4+ T cells from blood (PBMCs), taken 12 months after the transplant. The chain links TRBV5-1 with TRBJ2-7; TRBD1 aligns with 9 central bases. The TCR comes from a human patient who received a combined kidney and bone marrow transplant. After a transplant, not all T cells may be the patient's own; some may come from the graft donor. CDR3 sequence: CASSQTGTGTYEQYF. The nucleotide sequence reads as follows: TGCGCCAGCAGCCAGACCGGGACAGGGACCTACGAGCAGTACTTC.